The 15 T cell receptor beta chains below all came from one sample that was sequenced in a study of siplizumab effects on memory and regulatory T cells (dated by TCRdb to between 2019 and 2020). The receptor library was made with the immunoSEQ multiplex PCR assay. In TCRdb, the immuneACCESS table is reduced to in-frame sequences with V and J assigned. These tables do not hold every clone; where another copy was compared, an unresolved V gene accounts for under half, and the others remain unexplained. The sample profile shows some 9,000 clones; roughly two thirds of them were found once. The ten largest clonotypes hold under 70% of the sample. Sequences were obtained from effector memory CD8+ T cells sorted from blood. In the paper's terms, the cell subset or site label means: unstimulated CD8+ effector memory T cells. The receptors originated from a human donor in good health.

For the CDR3, the DNA is TGTGCCAGCAGAGACAGGGGTTACGGCTACACCTTC. The encoded protein is CASRDRGYGYTF. The V and J genes are TRBV6-1 and TRBJ1-2; 8 bases are shared with TRBD1. V gave up 6 bases and J gave up 8 bases; unmatched junction bases: 5. Germline V gene data show CDR1 as MNHNS and CDR2 as SASEGT. The CDR3 is made up of 12 amino acids.

This chain links TRBV27 with TRBJ2-3, with 12 bases that match TRBD1. CDR3 size: 15 residues. Germline lookup yields CDR1 MNHEY and CDR2 SMNVEV (reference sequence). Trimming cost V 6 bases and J 6 bases; bases outside gene matches: 7. Here the CDR3 reads CASSSGTGGRDTQYF. The CDR3 DNA reads as TGTGCCAGCAGCTCCGGGACAGGGGGCCGGGATACGCAGTATTTT.

This chain connects TRBV5-8 to TRBJ1-1; 11 bases line up with TRBD1. CDR3 size: 14 residues. Germline trimming cut 4 bases from V and 5 bases from J; bases unmatched to any gene: 4. Germline CDR1 is SGHTS and CDR2 is YDEGEE. Written as DNA, the CDR3 is TGTGCCAGCAGCGACGGACAGGGGGCGACTGAAGCTTTCTTT. Protein: CASSDGQGATEAFF.

In its sample, this clone ranks as medium-sized (0.01 to 0.1%). The rearrangement uses TRBV7-9 and TRBJ1-1; D gene ambiguous. V was clipped by 5 bases and J by 2 bases, with 12 bases between them. Germline V gene data show CDR1 as SEHNR and CDR2 as FQNEAQ (reference sequence). The CDR3 spans 14 residues. The CDR3 protein is CASSPRRPNTEAFF. The CDR3 region has the DNA TGTGCCAGCAGCCCACGTAGGCCCAACACTGAAGCTTTCTTT.

This chain links TRBV10-3 with TRBJ2-1; 13 nucleotides agree with TRBD2. From germline, CDR1 is ENHRY and CDR2 SYGVKD. The CDR3 consists of 18 residues. Trimming at V came to 4 bases and at J to 3 bases, leaving 9 bases not matched to a gene. Here the CDR3 DNA reads TGTGCCATCAGTGTAGTTTGGACTAGCGGGGGCCGCTACAATGAGCAGTTCTTC. This gives the protein CAISVVWTSGGRYNEQFF.

V and J are TRBV5-8 and TRBJ2-2; D is unresolved. The V end lost 2 bases, the J end lost 5 bases, and 4 bases lay between the germline ends. Germline V gene data show CDR1 as SGHTS and CDR2 as YDEGEE. The length of the CDR3 is 12 residues. DNA of the CDR3: TGTGCCAGCAGCTTCTCTACCGGGGAGCTGTTTTTT. This encodes CASSFSTGELFF.

Of note for this clone: Sequence at one end of the junction differs from germline and may be a read error. The chain combines TRBV5-1 with TRBJ2-7; D ambiguous. Germline V gene data show CDR1 as SGHRS and CDR2 as YFSETQ. This CDR3 is 12 amino acids long. Written as DNA, the CDR3 is TGTGCCAGCAGCTTGTCGACCTACGAGCAGTACTTC. This codes for CASSLSTYEQYF.

This clone showed up just a few times. CDR3 coding DNA: TGTGCCAGCAGCTTCCGGACTGAACAAGAGACCCAGTACTTC. Translating it yields CASSFRTEQETQYF. The chain links TRBV7-9 to TRBJ2-5; tentatively, D is TRBD2 (5 bases). This CDR3 is built from 14 residues. Trimming removed 3 bases at V and 2 bases at J, with 10 bases between. Germline V gene data show CDR1 as SEHNR and CDR2 as FQNEAQ (reference sequence).

This chain joins TRBV9 and TRBJ2-1; maybe TRBD2 (6 bases). Trimming removed 0 bases from V and 4 bases from J, with 14 bases in between. This CDR3 spans 16 amino acids. Germline V CDR1 and CDR2: SGDLS, YYNGEE. Written as DNA, the CDR3 is TGTGCCAGCAGCGTAGTCGGAGGGGAAACATACAATGAGCAGTTCTTC. Translating it yields CASSVVGGETYNEQFF.

This clone was seen just once. The rearrangement uses TRBV7-9 and TRBJ2-3, with a tentative D call TRBD2 (6 bases). Germline V gene sequence: CDR1 SEHNR, CDR2 FQNEAQ (reference sequence). V was clipped by 2 bases and J by 3 bases, with 15 bases between them. The CDR3 runs to 16 residues. The CDR3 DNA reads as TGTGCCAGCAGCTTATTAGTCTTTGGGGGGACAGATACGCAGTATTTT. It encodes CASSLLVFGGTDTQYF.

This clone has more than one count but fewer than ten. V is TRBV6-1 and J is TRBJ2-5; TRBD2 is a possible D gene (6 bases). The CDR3 consists of 15 residues. The V gene's germline CDR1 is MNHNS and CDR2 SASEGT. Trimming removed 1 base from V and 1 base from J, with 10 bases in between. This chain's CDR3 is CASSEGGGTQETQYF. The CDR3 DNA reads as TGTGCCAGCAGTGAAGGTGGGGGGACCCAAGAGACCCAGTACTTC.

The V gene is TRBV6-1, the J gene TRBJ1-1; D not certain. The length of the CDR3 is 14 residues. The germline CDR1 and CDR2 sequences are MNHNS and SASEGT. V gave up 1 base and J gave up 4 bases, with 10 bases separating them. This chain's CDR3 is CASSEGAESTEAFF. In nucleotides, the CDR3 is TGTGCCAGCAGTGAAGGGGCAGAGTCCACTGAAGCTTTCTTT.

The chain joins TRBV27 to TRBJ2-2, with a weak D call TRBD2 (6 bases). The V and J ends lost 1 base and 7 bases respectively, with 7 bases between them. The germline gives CDR1 MNHEY, CDR2 SMNVEV (reference sequence). CDR3 size: 13 residues. The CDR3 DNA reads as TGTGCCAGCAGTTTATGGGGGGTCGGGGAGCTGTTTTTT. It codes for CASSLWGVGELFF.

This clone appeared a single time. This chain uses TRBV6-5 with TRBJ2-5; TRBD1 might be the D (6 bases). Germline V gene sequence: CDR1 MNHEY, CDR2 SVGAGI. The CDR3 length is 14 residues. V was pared by 4 bases and J by 2 bases, with 11 bases between. This chain's CDR3 is CASSWGQGQETQYF. The DNA for the CDR3 is TGTGCCAGCAGTTGGGGTCAGGGGCAAGAGACCCAGTACTTC.

This clone was picked up one time. V is TRBV6-1 and J is TRBJ2-2, with 9 bases lining up with TRBD2. V dropped 1 base and J dropped 6; count of bases not matched to a gene: 3. The CDR3 sequence is 15 residues long. Germline V gene lookup returns CDR1 MNHNS and CDR2 SASEGT. CDR3 bases: TGTGCCAGCAGTGAAGTGGCGGGAGGGGCCGGGGAGCTGTTTTTT. It encodes CASSEVAGGAGELFF.